Ten or more counts support the clone carrying this T cell receptor beta chain. Its target is unknown. CDR1 SGHTA and CDR2 FQGNSA come from the germline V gene. Trimming removed 0 bases from V and 2 bases from J; junction bases left unmatched: 6. The CDR3 contains 17 residues. TCRdb reprocessed the RACE reads via MiXCR and lists one record per CDR3 protein. The data hold 180,000 or so distinct CDR3 sequences, with about 15% observed a single time. Time point denoted: patch test 1, 2 weeks after DPC sensitization. Treatment given: therapeutic diphenylcyclopropenone sensitization with weekly scalp DPC. This entry is derived from a study of human T cells and chemical hapten exposure. Study-wide results and caveats: Among expanded TCRs, significantly more large CDR3 similarity clusters formed than among controls. Because all patients had alopecia, their immune responses might differ from healthy ones.

Specimen: whole blood, collected in connection with sensitization to the hapten diphenylcyclopropenone (DPC). The chain carries TRBV7-2 and TRBJ2-4, with 8 bases aligning to TRBD2. This TCR came from a woman aged 25 to 39 with alopecia areata. Some clones in this sample may be carry-over from other donors' samples. The CDR3 DNA is TGTGCCAGCAGCTTAGCGGGGGGCGGGAGGACCAAAAACATTCAGTACTTC. It is translated as CASSLAGGGRTKNIQYF.